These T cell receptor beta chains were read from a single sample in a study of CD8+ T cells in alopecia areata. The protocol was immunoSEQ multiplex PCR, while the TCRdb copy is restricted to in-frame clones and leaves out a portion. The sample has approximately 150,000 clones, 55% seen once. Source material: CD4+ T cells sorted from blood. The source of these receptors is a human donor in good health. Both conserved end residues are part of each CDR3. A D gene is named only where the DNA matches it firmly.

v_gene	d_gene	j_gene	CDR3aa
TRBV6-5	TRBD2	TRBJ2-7	CASRRGLAAPYEQYF
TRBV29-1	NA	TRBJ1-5	CSVANSNQPQHF
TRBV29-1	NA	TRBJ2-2	CSVEERTANTGELFF
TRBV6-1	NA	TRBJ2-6	CASSEFVSGARGSGANVLTF
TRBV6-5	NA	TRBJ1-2	CASSVWTYGYTF
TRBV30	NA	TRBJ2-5	CAWSVRGPRRGETQYF
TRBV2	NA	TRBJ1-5	CASSQDGYQPQHF
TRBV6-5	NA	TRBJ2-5	CASSYLREPRSQYF
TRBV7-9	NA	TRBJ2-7	CASSLGGTSYEQYF
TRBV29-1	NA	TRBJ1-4	CSVAQGSGNEKLFF
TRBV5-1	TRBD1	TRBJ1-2	CASTTGAERGYTF
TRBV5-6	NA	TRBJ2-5	CASSLLSAQETQYF
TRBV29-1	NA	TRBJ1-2	CSVVRGNGGYTF
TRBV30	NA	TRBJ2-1	CAWSVNEQFF
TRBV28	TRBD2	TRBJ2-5	CASSPGREETQYF
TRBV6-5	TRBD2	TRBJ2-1	CASSYRRAGGSDEQFF
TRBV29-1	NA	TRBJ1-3	CSVRVDSGNTIYF
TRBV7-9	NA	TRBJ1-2	CASSSSGLTYGYTF
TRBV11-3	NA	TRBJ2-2	CASSLAGGTGELFF
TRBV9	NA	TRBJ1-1	CASSVVVNTEAFF
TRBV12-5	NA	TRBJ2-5	CASGLDRQETQYF
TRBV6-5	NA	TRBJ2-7	CASRVGSSYEQYF
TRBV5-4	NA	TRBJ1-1	CASSWRGGGTEAFF
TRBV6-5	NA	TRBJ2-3	CASRLPNTDTQYF
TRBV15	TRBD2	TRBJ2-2	CATSRDKGGRRGTGELFF
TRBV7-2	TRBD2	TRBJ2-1	CASSLVASGSSYNEQFF
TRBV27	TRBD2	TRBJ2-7	CASSPDTLAGVAYEQYF
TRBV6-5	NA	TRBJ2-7	CASGTFYEQYF
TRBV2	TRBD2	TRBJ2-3	CASSEEMAGGEDTQYF
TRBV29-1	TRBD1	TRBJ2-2	CSVGRTGNTGELFF
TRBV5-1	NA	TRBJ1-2	CASRPQQRANYGYTF
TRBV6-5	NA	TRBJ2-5	CASSYSGTNWETQYF
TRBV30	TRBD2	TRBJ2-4	CAWSVSGRRAKNIQYF
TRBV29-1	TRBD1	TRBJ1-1	CSAGTGRDTEAFF
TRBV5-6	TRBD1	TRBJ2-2	CASSDTGGNTGELFF
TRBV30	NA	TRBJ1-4	CAWRAGGTTNEKLFF
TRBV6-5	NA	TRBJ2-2	CASSYSRIRNTGELFF
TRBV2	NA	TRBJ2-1	CASSSRPSSYNEQFF
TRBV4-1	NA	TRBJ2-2	CASRLAGELFF
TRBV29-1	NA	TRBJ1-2	CSVEENRAAKGYTF
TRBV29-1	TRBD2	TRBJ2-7	CSVGIAGSSYEQYF
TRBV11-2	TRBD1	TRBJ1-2	CASIEVAGGYYGYTF
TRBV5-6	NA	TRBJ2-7	CASSLVGIYEQYF
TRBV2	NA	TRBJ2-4	CASTRGEWDIQYF
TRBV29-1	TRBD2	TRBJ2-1	CSVEGGDGLAGGRGYNEQFF
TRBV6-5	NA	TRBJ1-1	CASSFRSHGSTEAFF
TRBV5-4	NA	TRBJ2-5	CASSLLYQARETQYF
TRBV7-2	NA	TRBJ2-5	CASSTSLGTTEQETQYF
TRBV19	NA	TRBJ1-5	CASSIDRSNQPQHF
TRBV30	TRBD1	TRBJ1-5	CAWSGTAGQPQHF
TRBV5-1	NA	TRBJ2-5	CASSEQETQYF
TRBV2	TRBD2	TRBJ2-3	CASSGLVADTQYF
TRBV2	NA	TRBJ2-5	CASGPSRTQYF